These 21 T cell receptor beta chains came from one sample sequenced in a study of vaccination effects on CD4 cells after COVID-19. Their antigens are not known. Prior to sequencing, the ViraFEST assay stimulated PBMC with viral peptide pools, which expanded the antigen-specific CD4+ T cells. A 10-day culture period preceded the isolation of CD4+ T cells. This individual contracted SARS-CoV-2 between March and December 2020, as verified by PCR. Either the BNT162b2 or mRNA-1273 vaccine was given to participants in two doses. This table comes from immunoSEQ multiplex PCR, and its TCRdb copy is limited to in-frame clones, with some not included. The repertoire holds 14,000 or so clones, over 70% seen once, with 17% in the top ten. The sequenced sample was CD4+ T cells from PBMCs cultured with SARS-CoV-2 spike peptides, obtained after COVID-19 vaccination. These receptors all come from a human donor who had a prior SARS-CoV-2 infection.

The gene calls are TRBV9 and TRBJ2-2; 10 nucleotides agree with TRBD2. This CDR3 spans 16 amino acids. Germline V lookup: CDR1 SGDLS, CDR2 YYNGEE. J was trimmed by 3 bases and V by 3 bases; bases with no gene match: 5. CDR3: CASSALAGGYTGELFF. The CDR3 bases are TGTGCCAGCAGCGCCTTAGCGGGGGGATACACCGGGGAGCTGTTTTTT.

This chain connects TRBV6-5 to TRBJ2-3; a possible D gene is TRBD2 (7 bases). CDR3 length: 15 residues. Germline-derived CDR1 and CDR2 are MNHEY and SVGAGI. V gave up 5 bases and J gave up 2 bases, with 14 bases separating them. The CDR3, as DNA: TGTGCCAGCAGTCTCAGCGGGACATACACAGATACGCAGTATTTT. Encoded protein: CASSLSGTYTDTQYF.

The chain recombines TRBV9 with TRBJ2-2; 8 nucleotides match TRBD2. V trimming: 2 bases; J trimming: 6 bases; junction bases outside the gene matches: 6. This CDR3 comprises 15 residues. Germline V lookup: CDR1 SGDLS, CDR2 YYNGEE. The CDR3 nucleotides read TGTGCCAGCAGCGTGGAGGGACTAGGAGCCGGGGAGCTGTTTTTT. This encodes CASSVEGLGAGELFF. Together with reference TRBV9 and TRBJ2-2, the CDR3 gives the full variable domain: DSGVTQTPKHLITATGQRVTLRCSPRSGDLSVYWYQQSLDQGLQFLIQYYNGEERAKGNILERFSAQQFPDLHSELNLSSLELGDSALYFCASSVEGLGAGELFFGEGSRLTVL.

V usage is TRBV9 and J usage is TRBJ2-3; TRBD2 is a possible D gene (6 bases). The CDR3 has 18 amino acids. Germline V gene sequence: CDR1 SGDLS, CDR2 YYNGEE. Trimming took off 0 bases at V and 0 bases at J, with 17 bases between the two ends. CDR3 DNA: TGTGCCAGCAGCGTAGGTTTGGGGGGTGGGTCGAGCACAGATACGCAGTATTTT. This encodes CASSVGLGGGSSTDTQYF.

The rearrangement links TRBV11-2 to TRBJ2-7, with D possibly being TRBD2 (5 bases). Trimming cost V 1 base and J 1 base, with 11 bases left between them. Looked up from germline, CDR1 is SGHAT and CDR2 is FQNNGV. The CDR3 runs to 15 residues. CDR3 region: CASSLGLAGSYEQYF. CDR3 bases: TGTGCCAGCAGCTTAGGGCTAGCCGGGTCCTACGAGCAGTACTTC.

The rearrangement joins TRBV5-1 to TRBJ1-1, with D tentatively TRBD1 (6 bases). The CDR3 runs 13 residues. Germline V lookup: CDR1 SGHRS, CDR2 YFSETQ. V was trimmed by 3 bases and J by 5 bases, leaving 11 bases between them. The CDR3 loop reads CASSSQGITEAFF. In DNA form, the CDR3 reads TGCGCCAGCAGCTCTCAGGGGATTACTGAAGCTTTCTTT.

The CDR3 DNA is TGCGCCACTTCGAGACAGGGGGCAGGAGAGACCCAGTACTTC. It specifies CATSRQGAGETQYF. The chain carries TRBV5-1 and TRBJ2-5, with 10 bases fitting TRBD1. This CDR3 comprises 14 residues. Losses at the gene ends were 9 bases for V and 4 bases for J; bases not matched to a gene: 9. CDR1 and CDR2 (germline): SGHRS, YFSETQ.

The rearrangement links TRBV9 to TRBJ2-3, with TRBD2 matching 14 bases. Unmatched junction bases numbered 6, after V lost 2 bases and J lost 7 bases. Germline values: CDR1 SGDLS, CDR2 YYNGEE. There are 16 residues in the CDR3. As DNA, the CDR3 is TGTGCCAGCAGCGTTTTCGGGACTAGCGGGGGCTATACGCAGTATTTT. Residues: CASSVFGTSGGYTQYF. Looking up the rest from reference TRBV9 and TRBJ2-3 gives the full variable domain: DSGVTQTPKHLITATGQRVTLRCSPRSGDLSVYWYQQSLDQGLQFLIQYYNGEERAKGNILERFSAQQFPDLHSELNLSSLELGDSALYFCASSVFGTSGGYTQYFGPGTRLTVL.

This chain joins TRBV6-6 and TRBJ2-3; possible D gene TRBD2, 6 bases. This CDR3 is built from 16 residues. Germline V CDR1 and CDR2: MNHNY, SVGAGI (reference sequence). V was pared by 0 bases and J by 2 bases, with 12 bases between. The CDR3: CASSYSQRVDTDTQYF. In nucleotides, the CDR3 is TGTGCCAGCAGTTACTCCCAGCGGGTGGACACAGATACGCAGTATTTT.

In its sample, this clone ranks as medium-sized (0.01 to 0.1%). The chain has TRBV11-2 and TRBJ1-3, with 7 nucleotides matching TRBD1. This CDR3 is built from 14 residues. J lost 0 bases, V lost 4 bases, and 0 bases had no gene match. In germline, CDR1 is SGHAT, CDR2 FQNNGV. This CDR3 reads CASSYRGSGNTIYF. CDR3 nucleotides: TGTGCCAGCAGCTACAGGGGCTCTGGAAACACCATATATTTT.

The chain carries TRBV20-1 and TRBJ1-5, with 7 bases aligning to TRBD1. The CDR3 loop spans 16 amino acids. The trim removed 3 bases at V and 4 bases at J, leaving 12 bases unmatched. Germline CDR1 is DFQATT and CDR2 is SNEGSKA (reference sequence). The CDR3 sequence is CSASRGGAFNNQPQHF. The CDR3 nucleotides are TGCAGTGCTAGTAGAGGGGGCGCTTTCAATAATCAGCCCCAGCATTTT.

V and J are TRBV18 and TRBJ2-1, with D possibly being TRBD1 (6 bases). The germline V and J ends were trimmed by 3 bases and 0 bases, with 9 bases remaining between them. CDR1 is KGHSH and CDR2 is LQKENI in the germline V gene. The CDR3 contains 15 residues. In nucleotides, the CDR3 is TGTGCCAGCTCACCGATGACAGGCTCCTACAATGAGCAGTTCTTC. It encodes CASSPMTGSYNEQFF.

CDR3 bases: TGTGCCAGCAGCGCCCAGGACGGAGACACTGAAGCTTTCTTT. This codes for CASSAQDGDTEAFF. The chain carries TRBV3-1 (or the pseudogene TRBV3-2) and TRBJ1-1; D gene ambiguous. Germline CDR1 reads LGHDT; CDR2 reads YNNKEL (reference sequence). Trimming shortened V by 5 bases and J by 3 bases, and 13 bases separated the two germline ends. The CDR3 totals 14 residues.

A single count supports this clone. This chain joins TRBV7-9 and TRBJ2-5; D unresolved. The CDR3 extends over 11 amino acids. CDR1 SEHNR and CDR2 FQNEAQ come from the germline V gene (reference sequence). Deletions cut 5 bases from V and 2 bases from J, with 3 bases between. DNA of the CDR3: TGTGCCAGCAGCGCACAAGAGACCCAGTACTTC. Translation: CASSAQETQYF.

The chain recombines TRBV5-1 with TRBJ1-2; D is possibly TRBD1 (6 bases). The germline V and J ends were trimmed by 5 bases and 7 bases, with 15 bases remaining between them. The CDR3 runs 13 residues. Germline-derived CDR1 and CDR2 are SGHRS and YFSETQ. CDR3 sequence: CASSLEYRAGYTF. The CDR3 region has the DNA TGCGCCAGCAGTCTCGAATACAGGGCTGGCTACACCTTC.

The genes are TRBV11-1 and TRBJ1-1, with 8 bases lining up with TRBD1. Germline V gene lookup returns CDR1 SGHAT and CDR2 FQDESV (reference sequence). The CDR3 spans 16 residues. With V trimmed by 3 bases and J by 4 bases, 10 bases remained unmatched. The CDR3 here is CASSFSTGGMLTEAFF. The CDR3 bases are TGTGCCAGCAGCTTTTCCACAGGGGGGATGCTCACTGAAGCTTTCTTT.

The chain joins TRBV25-1 to TRBJ1-2; the D gene is possibly TRBD1 (5 bases). Germline CDR1 MGHDK, CDR2 SYGVNS. The CDR3 loop spans 17 amino acids. V lost 1 base and J lost 1, with 16 bases in between. The CDR3 region is CASSEFDLMTVNYGYTF. In DNA form, the CDR3 reads TGTGCCAGCAGTGAATTTGATCTGATGACAGTTAACTATGGCTACACCTTC.

Remarks on this clone: In the same sample, other DNA sequences code for this CDR3. The rearrangement joins TRBV2 to TRBJ2-1, with TRBD2 matching 9 bases. The J segment lost 3 bases and the V segment lost 2 bases, leaving 2 bases of the junction unmatched. CDR3 length: 15 residues. The germline gives CDR1 SNHLY, CDR2 FYNNEI. This chain's CDR3 is CASSELAGYYNEQFF. The CDR3 region has the DNA TGTGCCAGCAGTGAACTAGCGGGGTACTACAATGAGCAGTTCTTC.

The chain couples TRBV5-5 to TRBJ2-5, with D uncertain. This CDR3 spans 14 amino acids. Trimming cost V 1 base and J 5 bases, with 12 bases left between them. Germline V gene sequence: CDR1 SGHKS, CDR2 YYEKEE (reference sequence). The chain's CDR3 is CASSLHRAQETQYF. The CDR3 DNA is TGTGCCAGCAGCTTGCACCGGGCCCAGGAGACCCAGTACTTC.

The V and J genes are TRBV6-2 or TRBV6-3 and TRBJ2-7; 12 bases fit TRBD2. Germline V CDR1 and CDR2: MNHEY, SVGEGT. V shed 5 bases, J shed 3 bases, and the junction held 5 bases outside the gene matches. The CDR3 is made up of 15 amino acids. This CDR3 reads CASSMTSGSLYEQYF. Written as DNA, the CDR3 is TGTGCCAGCAGTATGACTAGCGGGAGTCTCTACGAGCAGTACTTC.

The V gene is TRBV7-2, the J gene TRBJ1-3; D unresolved. The CDR3 extends over 14 amino acids. Per germline, CDR1 SGHTA and CDR2 FQGNSA. V was cut by 2 bases and J by 0 bases, with 5 bases left in between. The CDR3 here is CASSLYSSGNTIYF. The DNA of the CDR3 is TGTGCCAGCAGCTTATACTCCTCTGGAAACACCATATATTTT. Together with reference TRBV7-2 and TRBJ1-3, the CDR3 gives the full variable domain: GAGVSQSPSNKVTEKGKDVELRCDPISGHTALYWYRQSLGQGLEFLIYFQGNSAPDKSGLPSDRFSAERTGGSVSTLTIQRTQQEDSAVYLCASSLYSSGNTIYFGEGSWLTVV.